The present T cell receptor (beta chain) was sequenced within a study of cytomegalovirus exposure and HLA in healthy donors. From germline, CDR1 is SGHRS and CDR2 YFSETQ. V gave up 4 bases and J gave up 4 bases, with 12 bases separating them. The CDR3 loop spans 13 amino acids. A remark on this clone: The antigen is not known.

Donors counted as nominally healthy when sampled, yet unrecorded immune exposures were likely. The PCR employed 60 Vbeta primers together with 13 Jbeta primers. Measured with immunoSEQ multiplex PCR; TCRdb has only the in-frame clones, and not every one. The sample gives 140,000 to 150,000 clones, about two thirds of which show up once; about 2.2% is in the top ten. Overall study findings and caveats: By a later analysis, the bulk of CMV-associated TCR beta chains appeared HLA-restricted. The study labeled 170 or so TCR beta chains cytomegalovirus-associated. Follow-up analysis later connected one missense variant in DCLRE1C with trimming of TCR beta V- and J-genes.

The TCR sequence derives from a woman in her sixties or seventies in good health and CMV-seropositive. This sequence joins TRBV5-1 and TRBJ2-7; the D gene is possibly TRBD2 (6 bases). The sequencing input was PBMCs. This chain's CDR3 is CASSPDGSYEQYF. The CDR3 DNA follows: TGCGCCAGCAGCCCCGACGGGAGTTACGAGCAGTACTTC.